This T cell receptor beta chain came from a study of cytomegalovirus exposure and HLA in healthy donors. For the study at large: Some 80 million unique TCR sequences came from HLA-typed donors in an early release.

V was clipped by 10 bases and J by 0 bases, with 13 bases between them. Germline CDR1 is WSHSY and CDR2 is SAAADI. The CDR3 has 14 amino acids. For this clone: Its antigen is undetermined.

Regarding the study as a whole: Usually a TCR sequence was rare, but some public TCRs were found in many donors.

PCR amplification relied on 60 Vbeta primers (plus 13 Jbeta primers). In the authors' workflow: Unique TCR beta chains numbered around 80 million in a later analysis, with around 12 million shared. Produced via immunoSEQ multiplex PCR; TCRdb's table is partial and in-frame only. That table is the source of V, J and clone size, and D and trimming were worked out from the DNA. The profile shows 180,000 or so clones, roughly 82% of them singletons. Sequencing was performed on PBMCs. This receptor was taken from a man between 35 and 55 years old in good health and CMV-seronegative. The rearrangement uses TRBV10-2 and TRBJ2-4; D unclear. The CDR3 coding sequence is TGCGCCACAGCGTCGGAGAGAGCCAAAAACATTCAGTACTTC. It is translated as CATASERAKNIQYF.